One and the same sample provided the 32 T cell receptor beta chains below, sequenced in a study of a mutant IDH1 vaccine in newly diagnosed glioma. This table comes from immunoSEQ multiplex PCR, and its TCRdb copy is limited to in-frame clones, with some not included. The sample has fewer than 25,000 clones, roughly 80% seen once. Antigens of these TCRs are unknown. This sample's time point: week 47, end of study. Topical imiquimod was applied with each vaccine dose, which held 300 ug of mutant IDH1 20-mer peptide. This material consisted of PBMCs, taken from a glioma patient whose treatment included an IDH1 peptide vaccine. The receptors were sampled from a man aged 40-50 years with glioma.

The chain is built from TRBV15 and TRBJ2-4; 7 bases map to TRBD2. The CDR3 is 16 residues long. Germline loops: CDR1 LNHNV, CDR2 YYDKDF (reference sequence). Germline trimming cut 0 bases from V and 0 bases from J; bases unmatched to any gene: 2. This chain's CDR3 is CATSRERETAKNIQYF. CDR3 sequence (DNA): TGTGCCACCAGCAGAGAGCGGGAGACAGCCAAAAACATTCAGTACTTC.

V usage is TRBV14 and J usage is TRBJ1-1; TRBD1 agrees at 9 bases. Germline loops: CDR1 SGHDN, CDR2 FVKESK. Trimming took 6 bases from V and 11 from J; bases not matched to a gene: 13. The CDR3 has 14 residues. CDR3 in amino acids: CASSPRDREFIAFF. As DNA, the CDR3 is TGTGCCAGCAGTCCGCGGGACAGGGAGTTTATTGCTTTCTTT.

J is TRBJ1-3 and V is TRBV14; D is unresolved. CDR3 length: 14 amino acids. From germline, CDR1 is SGHDN and CDR2 FVKESK. Trimming removed 4 bases from V and 3 bases from J, with 10 bases in between. The CDR3 nucleotides read TGTGCCAGCAGCCCGCGGACGGTTGGAAACACCATATATTTT. Protein sequence: CASSPRTVGNTIYF.

This clone appeared a few times. For the CDR3, the DNA is TGTGCCAGTATGAACCTAGCGGGAGGTAGGAATACGCAGTATTTT. Residues: CASMNLAGGRNTQYF. The chain recombines TRBV19 with TRBJ2-3; 11 nucleotides align to TRBD2. Looked up from germline, CDR1 is LNHDA and CDR2 is SQIVND (reference sequence). V lost 7 bases, J lost 7 bases, and 10 bases stayed unmatched. The CDR3 runs 15 residues.

The chain employs TRBV9 and TRBJ2-5; D may be TRBD2 (5 bases). Per germline, CDR1 SGDLS and CDR2 YYNGEE. CDR3 length: 15 amino acids. Trimming cost V 3 bases and J 5 bases, with 17 bases left between them. CDR3 coding DNA: TGTGCCAGCAGCGCGAGGGCCAGCGCAAGGGAGACCCAGTACTTC. Protein sequence: CASSARASARETQYF.

The genes are TRBV5-1 and TRBJ2-2; no clear D gene. The germline V and J ends were trimmed by 1 base and 1 base, with 2 bases remaining between them. The CDR3 contains 13 residues. Germline values: CDR1 SGHRS, CDR2 YFSETQ. The CDR3 reads CASSLQNTGELFF. As DNA, the CDR3 is TGCGCCAGCAGCTTGCAGAACACCGGGGAGCTGTTTTTT.

The chain couples TRBV5-1 to TRBJ2-7; the D gene is possibly TRBD2 (6 bases). With 4 bases removed from V and 0 bases from J, the gap between germline ends came to 8 bases. The CDR3 consists of 13 residues. Per germline, CDR1 SGHRS and CDR2 YFSETQ. CDR3 residues: CASSGTYSYEQYF. As DNA, the CDR3 is TGCGCCAGCAGCGGGACTTACTCCTACGAGCAGTACTTC.

The chain uses TRBV5-1 and TRBJ2-6, with a tentative D call TRBD1 (6 bases). The CDR3 covers 16 residues. Germline V gene lookup returns CDR1 SGHRS and CDR2 YFSETQ. Between the trimmed V and J ends, which lost 4 bases and 0 bases, there was a span of 11 bases. The CDR3 sequence: CASSEGHSSGANVLTF. The CDR3 DNA follows: TGCGCCAGCAGCGAGGGACACAGCTCTGGGGCCAACGTCCTGACTTTC.

The J gene is TRBJ1-2, the V gene TRBV6-6; D remains ambiguous. The CDR3 is 15 residues long. The V end lost 5 bases, the J end lost 1 base, and 14 bases lay between the germline ends. Germline V CDR1 and CDR2: MNHNY, SVGAGI (reference sequence). The CDR3 loop reads CASSPSVLDNYGYTF. CDR3 nucleotide sequence: TGTGCCAGCAGTCCCTCTGTTCTGGATAACTATGGCTACACCTTC.

The chain employs TRBV7-2 and TRBJ2-3, with D tentatively TRBD1 (6 bases). Deletions cut 2 bases from V and 1 base from J, with 16 bases between. This CDR3 is 17 amino acids long. Germline-derived CDR1 and CDR2 are SGHTA and FQGNSA. Written as DNA, the CDR3 is TGTGCCAGCAGCTTACAGGGTCTAGGGGGAGGCACAGATACGCAGTATTTT. Translation: CASSLQGLGGGTDTQYF.

This clone was found once. The CDR3 sequence: CASSENFRRAGNQPQHF. The CDR3 nucleotides read TGTGCCAGCAGTGAAAACTTTAGGAGGGCCGGCAATCAGCCCCAGCATTTT. The chain has TRBV6-1 and TRBJ1-5; the D is unclear. The CDR3 sequence is 17 residues long. Germline-derived CDR1 and CDR2 are MNHNS and SASEGT. Trimming cost V 2 bases and J 2 bases, with 16 bases left between them.

This chain connects TRBV5-1 to TRBJ2-1; 7 positions agree with TRBD2. The germline gives CDR1 SGHRS, CDR2 YFSETQ. V trimming: 6 bases; J trimming: 3 bases; junction bases outside the gene matches: 6. The CDR3 extends over 14 amino acids. For the CDR3, the DNA is TGCGCCAGCACTGTGGGCGGGGGCTACAATGAGCAGTTCTTC. The encoded protein is CASTVGGGYNEQFF.

This chain uses TRBV5-1 with TRBJ2-6, with TRBD2 matching 14 bases. V lost 4 bases, J lost 2 bases, and 5 bases stayed unmatched. The CDR3 totals 18 residues. Germline V lookup: CDR1 SGHRS, CDR2 YFSETQ. In nucleotides, the CDR3 is TGCGCCAGCAGCCAGCGGGGACTAGCGGGAGCTGGGGCCAACGTCCTGACTTTC. It codes for CASSQRGLAGAGANVLTF.

This clone was detected only once. V gene TRBV5-1 combines with J gene TRBJ1-3; the D gene is possibly TRBD1 (5 bases). This CDR3 is built from 14 residues. Germline V gene data show CDR1 as SGHRS and CDR2 as YFSETQ. Trimming took off 3 bases at V and 2 bases at J, with 9 bases between the two ends. CDR3 protein: CASSSGTAGNTIYF. The CDR3 DNA is TGCGCCAGCAGCTCCGGGACTGCTGGAAACACCATATATTTT.

This sequence joins TRBV7-2 and TRBJ1-4, with D maybe TRBD1 (5 bases). The V and J ends lost 3 bases and 5 bases respectively, with 10 bases between them. Germline CDR1 and CDR2: SGHTA and FQGNSA. CDR3 length: 14 residues. The CDR3 nucleotides are TGTGCCAGCAGCTTCACAGGAAACAATGAAAAACTGTTTTTT. Amino acid sequence: CASSFTGNNEKLFF.

In its sample, this clone was seen a few times. The rearrangement links TRBV6-1 to TRBJ1-1; D uncertain. Germline V gives CDR1 MNHNS, CDR2 SASEGT. V gave up 4 bases and J gave up 1 base, with 7 bases separating them. This CDR3 is 13 amino acids long. The CDR3: CASSGFGNTEAFF. CDR3 nucleotides: TGTGCCAGCAGTGGGTTTGGGAACACTGAAGCTTTCTTT.

This chain links TRBV9 with TRBJ1-1, with D uncertain. The germline CDR1 and CDR2 sequences are SGDLS and YYNGEE. Between the trimmed V and J ends, which lost 2 bases and 1 base, there was a span of 12 bases. This CDR3 is 15 amino acids long. The CDR3 DNA follows: TGTGCCAGCAGCGTTTCCCCCAGGCCGAACACTGAAGCTTTCTTT. Amino acid sequence: CASSVSPRPNTEAFF.

The V gene is TRBV5-1, the J gene TRBJ2-2; 9 bases agree with TRBD1. The CDR3 consists of 14 residues. V lost 4 bases and J lost 9; bases outside the gene matches: 7. Germline values: CDR1 SGHRS, CDR2 YFSETQ. As DNA, the CDR3 is TGCGCCAGCAGCGTCCCGGGACAGGGCCGGGAGCTGTTTTTT. It translates to CASSVPGQGRELFF.

Only a few counts were recorded for this clone. The chain recombines TRBV4-3 with TRBJ2-1; TRBD2 matches at 7 bases. CDR1 and CDR2 (germline): LGHNA, YSLEER. Trimming removed 1 base from V and 8 bases from J; junction bases left unmatched: 8. The CDR3 contains 15 residues. DNA of the CDR3: TGCGCCAGCAGCCAAGGGGGGACTATCCGCCATGAGCAGTTCTTC. Translation: CASSQGGTIRHEQFF.

CDR3 sequence reads: CASTHAGASGANVLTF. In nucleotides, the CDR3 is TGTGCCAGCACTCACGCGGGGGCTTCTGGGGCCAACGTCCTGACTTTC. This chain uses TRBV18 with TRBJ2-6; perhaps TRBD2 as D (7 bases). V lost 8 bases to trimming and J lost 1 base, with 15 bases between them. This CDR3 is 16 amino acids long. The germline V gene encodes CDR1 KGHSH and CDR2 LQKENI.

The chain recombines TRBV5-1 with TRBJ2-5, with 10 bases aligning to TRBD1. The CDR3 has 18 amino acids. Germline V gene sequence: CDR1 SGHRS, CDR2 YFSETQ. V shed 4 bases, J shed 4 bases, and the junction held 16 bases outside the gene matches. The CDR3 sequence is CASSLSDTGQGIRETQYF. The CDR3 nucleotides read TGCGCCAGCAGCCTTTCCGACACGGGACAGGGGATTCGAGAGACCCAGTACTTC.

This clone was found once. J is TRBJ2-1 and V is TRBV5-1, with D maybe TRBD2 (6 bases). The CDR3 covers 16 residues. Germline V gene sequence: CDR1 SGHRS, CDR2 YFSETQ. With 0 bases removed from V and 4 bases from J, the gap between germline ends came to 14 bases. CDR3 bases: TGCGCCAGCAGCTTGGAAAAGGGACTCAGATACAATGAGCAGTTCTTC. It yields the protein CASSLEKGLRYNEQFF.

The chain links TRBV19 to TRBJ1-5, with unresolved D. CDR3 length: 15 amino acids. The germline CDR1 and CDR2 sequences are LNHDA and SQIVND (reference sequence). The V end lost 3 bases, the J end lost 2 bases, and 11 bases lay between the germline ends. Here the CDR3 DNA reads TGTGCCAGTAGTATCACGGGATTGGGCAATCAGCCCCAGCATTTT. Translating gives CASSITGLGNQPQHF.

This clone showed up just a few times. The chain carries TRBV7-9 and TRBJ2-6; TRBD2 matches 11 bases. The CDR3 runs to 17 residues. J lost 3 bases, V lost 5 bases, and 6 bases had no gene match. Germline V gene data show CDR1 as SEHNR and CDR2 as FQNEAQ (reference sequence). CDR3: CASSPRLAGFGANVLTF. For the CDR3, the DNA is TGTGCCAGCAGCCCCCGACTAGCGGGATTTGGGGCCAACGTCCTGACTTTC.

The chain joins TRBV11-2 to TRBJ1-2; D is undetermined. Trimming took off 1 base at V and 4 bases at J, with 10 bases between the two ends. This CDR3 contains 14 residues. CDR1 and CDR2 from the germline V gene are SGHAT and FQNNGV. For the CDR3, the DNA is TGTGCCAGCAGCTTAGGTACGGCGAGCTATGGCTACACCTTC. It specifies CASSLGTASYGYTF.

J is TRBJ1-3 and V is TRBV4-2; no reliable D call. Per the germline V gene, CDR1 is LGHNA and CDR2 is YNFKEQ. The CDR3 extends over 15 amino acids. Trimming pared 0 bases from V and 4 bases from J, leaving 10 bases between. The CDR3 protein is CASSQESGSGNTIYF. Written as DNA, the CDR3 is TGTGCCAGCAGCCAAGAATCTGGGTCCGGAAACACCATATATTTT.

This rearrangement joins TRBV6-5 to TRBJ1-5, with D uncertain. V was cut by 0 bases and J by 3 bases, with 9 bases left in between. The CDR3 length is 15 residues. Germline loops: CDR1 MNHEY, CDR2 SVGAGI. The CDR3 spells CASSYSSTLNQPQHF. CDR3 in DNA: TGTGCCAGCAGTTACTCAAGTACACTCAATCAGCCCCAGCATTTT.

This chain links TRBV5-1 with TRBJ2-2; weak D call: TRBD1 (6 bases). This CDR3 has 14 residues. The V end lost 2 bases, the J end lost 4 bases, and 9 bases lay between the germline ends. Germline V gene lookup returns CDR1 SGHRS and CDR2 YFSETQ. Here the CDR3 reads CASSLTGFTGELFF. CDR3 coding DNA: TGCGCCAGCAGCTTAACAGGGTTCACCGGGGAGCTGTTTTTT.

The chain joins TRBV11-2 to TRBJ2-3; D not certain. The CDR3 totals 11 residues. Germline V gene lookup returns CDR1 SGHAT and CDR2 FQNNGV. V was clipped by 6 bases and J by 3 bases, with 4 bases between them. This CDR3 reads CASRRTDTQYF. The CDR3 coding sequence is TGTGCCAGCAGGCGGACAGATACGCAGTATTTT.

The genes are TRBV27 and TRBJ2-7, with D possibly called TRBD1 or TRBD2 (5 bases each). V lost 7 bases to trimming and J lost 2 bases, with 15 bases between them. This CDR3 is 14 amino acids long. Per the germline V gene, CDR1 is MNHEY and CDR2 is SMNVEV (reference sequence). DNA of the CDR3: TGTGCCAGCAAACTGGGACGGTCCCCCTACGAGCAGTACTTC. This translates into CASKLGRSPYEQYF.

The J gene is TRBJ1-1, the V gene TRBV19; D is perhaps TRBD1 (5 bases). CDR3 length: 17 amino acids. V lost 5 bases, J lost 1 base, and 20 bases lay in between. Germline lookup yields CDR1 LNHDA and CDR2 SQIVND (reference sequence). The CDR3 loop reads CASSPGREITKNTEAFF. For the CDR3, the DNA is TGTGCCAGTAGTCCGGGCAGGGAGATCACCAAGAACACTGAAGCTTTCTTT.

This clone has just one count. The genes are TRBV27 and TRBJ1-2; maybe TRBD1 (5 bases). The germline gives CDR1 MNHEY, CDR2 SMNVEV (reference sequence). The CDR3 has 14 residues. Trimming left V 5 bases short and J 4 bases short, with 14 bases between. CDR3 residues: CASSPPGRVYGYTF. In nucleotides, the CDR3 is TGTGCCAGCAGTCCCCCGGGCAGGGTCTATGGCTACACCTTC.